This T cell receptor (beta chain) was captured in a study of control samples from healthy donors and cancer patients. Profiled with immunoSEQ multiplex PCR; TCRdb holds only in-frame clones, not every one. The data hold roughly 150,000 clones, with roughly 93% observed a single time. Trimming left V 5 bases short and J 1 base short, with 12 bases between. Germline-derived CDR1 and CDR2 are SGHNT and YYREEE (reference sequence). The CDR3 loop spans 14 amino acids. The receptor comes from a man aged 18 to 29 in good health. The J gene is TRBJ1-1, the V gene TRBV5-4; D gene uncertain. Sample: blood. DNA of the CDR3: TGTGCCAGCAGGCGGGTCCTGGGGAACACTGAAGCTTTCTTT. Its translation is CASRRVLGNTEAFF.